The 15 T cell receptor beta chains reported below all come from one sample, sequenced in a study of shared T cell receptors in the human thymus. Clones were sequenced by immunoSEQ multiplex PCR, and TCRdb holds only the in-frame ones, with some missing. The sample includes 650,000 to 950,000 clones, roughly 85% of them seen just once. Separately, the same data were catalogued under a study of human thymus T cells.

Source material: thymocytes. These receptors were collected from a girl under two years old with a congenital heart defect.

This clone was picked up a small number of times. The rearrangement links TRBV15 to TRBJ2-1, with D perhaps TRBD1 (7 bases). V dropped 8 bases and J dropped 7 bases, with 48 bases sitting between them. The germline V gene encodes CDR1 LNHNV and CDR2 YYDKDF (reference sequence). This CDR3 region has 24 residues. The chain's CDR3 is CATLRSGGPVLGARVRGRSNEQFF. The DNA for the CDR3 is TGTGCCACCCTCCGTTCTGGTGGTCCCGTTCTGGGGGCCCGGGTCAGGGGGAGGTCAAATGAGCAGTTCTTC.

This clone was found once. The chain combines TRBV5-1 with TRBJ2-3; TRBD1 aligns across 7 bases. With V trimmed by 3 bases and J by 0 bases, 10 bases remained unmatched. The CDR3 sequence is 17 residues long. Per the germline V gene, CDR1 is SGHRS and CDR2 is YFSETQ. CDR3: CASSWTLNRGSTDTQYF. The CDR3 nucleotides read TGCGCCAGCAGCTGGACCCTTAACAGGGGAAGCACAGATACGCAGTATTTT. Based on the CDR3 plus reference TRBV5-1 and TRBJ2-3, the full variable domain is KAGVTQTPRYLIKTRGQQVTLSCSPISGHRSVSWYQQTPGQGLQFLFEYFSETQRNKGNFPGRFSGRQFSNSRSEMNVSTLELGDSALYLCASSWTLNRGSTDTQYFGPGTRLTVL.

The chain has TRBV5-4 and TRBJ2-5; 9 bases agree with TRBD2. Germline CDR1 reads SGHNT; CDR2 reads YYREEE (reference sequence). Germline trimming cut 4 bases from V and 5 bases from J; bases unmatched to any gene: 12. The CDR3 is made up of 16 amino acids. DNA for the CDR3: TGTGCCAGCAGCCCGCGATTGCGGGGGGGCCGGGAGACCCAGTACTTC. Its translation: CASSPRLRGGRETQYF.

The chain is built from TRBV19 and TRBJ1-6; D is perhaps TRBD1 (5 bases). Trimming cost V 6 bases and J 5 bases, with 14 bases left between them. CDR3 length: 15 residues. Germline V CDR1 and CDR2: LNHDA, SQIVND (reference sequence). The chain's CDR3 is CASRPGTADNSPLHF. CDR3 DNA sequence: TGTGCCAGTAGGCCCGGGACTGCTGATAATTCACCCCTCCACTTT. The full variable domain, its missing parts supplied by reference TRBV19 and TRBJ1-6, is DGGITQSPKYLFRKEGQNVTLSCEQNLNHDAMYWYRQDPGQGLRLIYYSQIVNDFQKGDIAEGYSVSREKKESFPLTVTSAQKNPTAFYLCASRPGTADNSPLHFGNGTRLTVT.

This clone has more than one count but fewer than ten. This chain joins TRBV6-6 and TRBJ2-1; D perhaps matches TRBD2 (6 bases). V was trimmed by 2 bases and J by 6 bases, leaving 11 bases between them. CDR1 and CDR2 from the germline V gene are MNHNY and SVGAGI (reference sequence). The CDR3 covers 14 residues. The CDR3 DNA is TGTGCCAGCAGTTACGCTGGGGGGTTCAATGAGCAGTTCTTC. This codes for CASSYAGGFNEQFF.

CDR3 sequence reads: CASRSSGWVTGNTIYF. The CDR3 nucleotides read TGTGCCAGCAGGTCCTCGGGGTGGGTTACAGGAAACACCATATATTTT. The J gene is TRBJ1-3, the V gene TRBV6-6; D not certain. Germline loops: CDR1 MNHNY, CDR2 SVGAGI (reference sequence). Trimming removed 6 bases from V and 4 bases from J, with 19 bases in between. CDR3 size: 16 residues.

This chain joins TRBV9 and TRBJ1-2, with D unclear. V was cut by 1 base and J by 7 bases, with 11 bases left in between. CDR3 length: 13 amino acids. Germline assignment: CDR1 SGDLS and CDR2 YYNGEE. This chain's CDR3 is CASSVSRVGGYTF. The CDR3 DNA sequence: TGTGCCAGCAGCGTATCGAGGGTGGGTGGCTACACCTTC.

The chain recombines TRBV27 with TRBJ2-5, with 8 bases lining up with TRBD2. The CDR3 has 15 residues. Per the germline V gene, CDR1 is MNHEY and CDR2 is SMNVEV (reference sequence). V lost 2 bases and J lost 7; bases outside the gene matches: 9. CDR3 bases: TGTGCCAGCAGTTTAGCATCTAAGCGGGGGAGGACCCAGTACTTC. As protein: CASSLASKRGRTQYF.

The chain uses TRBV5-1 and TRBJ1-1; D perhaps matches TRBD1 (5 bases). The ends were cut back, 4 bases at V and 2 bases at J, with 15 bases in the middle. CDR1 is SGHRS and CDR2 is YFSETQ in the germline V gene. The CDR3 runs to 15 residues. The CDR3 sequence: CASSSTQDPNTEAFF. The DNA for the CDR3 is TGCGCCAGCAGCAGCACACAGGACCCAAACACTGAAGCTTTCTTT. Using reference TRBV5-1 and TRBJ1-1 for the parts outside the CDR3, the full variable domain is KAGVTQTPRYLIKTRGQQVTLSCSPISGHRSVSWYQQTPGQGLQFLFEYFSETQRNKGNFPGRFSGRQFSNSRSEMNVSTLELGDSALYLCASSSTQDPNTEAFFGQGTRLTVV.

V is TRBV7-6 and J is TRBJ2-5; 9 bases are a match to TRBD2. Trimming removed 4 bases from V and 0 bases from J; junction bases left unmatched: 9. This CDR3 is built from 17 residues. Germline CDR1 reads SGHVS; CDR2 reads FNYEAQ. The CDR3 loop is CASSSRGSGGDQETQYF. The CDR3 coding sequence is TGTGCCAGCAGCTCCCGGGGTAGCGGGGGAGACCAAGAGACCCAGTACTTC.

This rearrangement joins TRBV14 to TRBJ1-2; D possibly corresponds to TRBD1 (5 bases). V dropped 2 bases and J dropped 4 bases, with 17 bases sitting between them. The CDR3 consists of 16 residues. CDR1 SGHDN and CDR2 FVKESK come from the germline V gene. The CDR3 region is CASSQWGVQGSYGYTF. CDR3 DNA: TGTGCCAGCAGCCAATGGGGCGTGCAGGGAAGCTATGGCTACACCTTC.

V usage is TRBV27 and J usage is TRBJ2-7, with 8 bases fitting TRBD2. The CDR3 contains 19 residues. The germline V gene has CDR1 MNHEY and CDR2 SMNVEV (reference sequence). The J segment lost 2 bases and the V segment lost 0 bases, leaving 15 bases of the junction unmatched. CDR3: CASSLSTNAGSGTTYEQYF. The CDR3 bases are TGTGCCAGCAGTTTATCGACCAACGCTGGTAGCGGGACGACCTACGAGCAGTACTTC.

The chain uses TRBV6-6 and TRBJ1-2; possible D gene TRBD1, 5 bases. Germline V lookup: CDR1 MNHNY, CDR2 SVGAGI (reference sequence). Trimming cost V 2 bases and J 4 bases, with 14 bases left between them. There are 15 residues in the CDR3. The CDR3 region has the DNA TGTGCCAGCAGTTACACGGACACTATTACCTATGGCTACACCTTC. This translates into CASSYTDTITYGYTF.

V usage is TRBV5-6 and J usage is TRBJ2-3; 9 nucleotides agree with TRBD1. This CDR3 is built from 15 residues. Per the germline V gene, CDR1 is SGHDT and CDR2 is YYEEEE. Trimming cost V 2 bases and J 1 base; bases outside gene matches: 2. CDR3 nucleotide sequence: TGTGCCAGCAGCTTTGGGGACAGGGGCACAGATACGCAGTATTTT. It yields the protein CASSFGDRGTDTQYF.

V gene TRBV5-1 combines with J gene TRBJ1-2; 10 nucleotides align to TRBD1. J lost 0 bases, V lost 0 bases, and 8 bases had no gene match. Germline loops: CDR1 SGHRS, CDR2 YFSETQ. This CDR3 has 18 residues. CDR3 in amino acids: CASSLAKHGQGANYGYTF. The CDR3 nucleotides are TGCGCCAGCAGCTTGGCCAAACATGGACAGGGGGCTAACTATGGCTACACCTTC.